These T cell receptor beta chains were read from a single sample in a study of CD8 T cells in Susac syndrome. TCRdb passed the immunoSEQ multiplex PCR reads through MiXCR, listing each CDR3 protein once. This table has roughly 80,000 distinct CDR3 sequences, just over 90% appearing once. The sequencing input was CD4+ T cells from PBMCs. The receptors stem from a human donor with Susac syndrome. The CDR3 runs from the conserved cysteine through the conserved F or W. A D gene is named only where the DNA matches it firmly.

>TRBV7-2|TRBJ2-3|.
TGTGCCAGCAGCTCCGTTCGGGGAGGCACAGATACGCAGTATTTT
CASSSVRGGTDTQYF
>TRBV30|TRBJ1-1|.
TGTGCCTGGCAAAGCATGAGGGGCCGCACTGAAGCTTTCTTT
CAWQSMRGRTEAFF
>TRBV5-1|TRBJ2-1|TRBD2
TGCGCCACTGGGGAGGGATACAATGAGCAGTTCTTC
CATGEGYNEQFF
>TRBV28|TRBJ1-4|TRBD1
TGTGCCAGCAGTAACAGGGGGGTAAAACTGTTTTTT
CASSNRGVKLFF
>TRBV3-1|TRBJ1-1|TRBD1
TGTGCCAGCAGCCAAGGGGACAGCCTTGAAGCTTTCTTT
CASSQGDSLEAFF
>TRBV5-1|TRBJ2-2|.
TGCGCCAGCAGCGCCCACAGGGTCGAGACCGGGGAGCTGTTTTTT
CASSAHRVETGELFF
>TRBV5-1|TRBJ2-1|.
TGCGCCAGCAGCCCGGGTGGGGGTCAATCCTACAATGAGCAGTTCTTC
CASSPGGGQSYNEQFF
>TRBV4-3|TRBJ2-7|.
TGCGCCAGCAGCCAAGAAACCGGGACCGGCGAGCAGTACTTC
CASSQETGTGEQYF
>TRBV20-1|TRBJ2-3|.
TGCAGTGCTAGAGACCCCGGAGGGCTTGGCACAGATACGCAGTATTTT
CSARDPGGLGTDTQYF
>TRBV14|TRBJ1-3|.
TGTGCCAGCAGTCGACGGAACTCTGGAAACACCATATATTTT
CASSRRNSGNTIYF